A single sample is the source of the 18 T cell receptor beta chains below, sequenced in a study of cytomegalovirus exposure and HLA in healthy donors. PCR amplification relied on 60 Vbeta primers (plus 13 Jbeta primers). Using immunoSEQ multiplex PCR, the repertoire was profiled, and TCRdb retains in-frame clones only, with some absent. The data hold fewer than 200,000 clones, with about three quarters observed a single time. Sequenced material: PBMCs. The receptors derive from a girl under 18 in good health and CMV-seronegative.

This clone appeared once. J is TRBJ1-6 and V is TRBV7-8, with D perhaps matching TRBD1 (6 bases). Trimming stripped 4 bases from V and 7 bases from J, with 11 bases between. The germline CDR1 and CDR2 sequences are SGHVS and FQNEAQ. The CDR3 spans 14 residues. The CDR3 sequence is CASSSGQGNSPLHF. CDR3 sequence (DNA): TGTGCCAGCAGCTCGGGGCAGGGGAATTCACCCCTCCACTTT.

The chain employs TRBV4-1 and TRBJ2-7; 8 nucleotides match TRBD1. J gave up 3 bases and V 0 bases, and 7 bases lay outside the gene matches. CDR3 length equals 16 residues. The germline V gene has CDR1 MGHRA and CDR2 YSYEKL. As DNA, the CDR3 is TGCGCCAGCAGCCAAGAATGGACAGGGTCTTTCTACGAGCAGTACTTC. Translation: CASSQEWTGSFYEQYF.

The chain uses TRBV5-4 and TRBJ2-2; D unresolved. This CDR3 is built from 15 residues. Trimming took 6 bases from V and 4 from J, leaving 16 bases between them. The germline gives CDR1 SGHNT, CDR2 YYREEE (reference sequence). The CDR3 nucleotides read TGTGCCAGCACCCCACGAGAGAGTGGCACCGGGGAGCTGTTTTTT. Translation gives CASTPRESGTGELFF.

J is TRBJ1-5 and V is TRBV19; 7 positions match TRBD1. Germline V gene sequence: CDR1 LNHDA, CDR2 SQIVND (reference sequence). The CDR3 has 17 amino acids. V was clipped by 4 bases and J by 2 bases; unmatched bases: 11. The CDR3 protein is CASSTGQPFLGNQPQHF. The CDR3 DNA reads as TGTGCCAGTAGTACGGGACAGCCTTTCTTGGGCAATCAGCCCCAGCATTTT.

The J gene is TRBJ1-1, the V gene TRBV27; a possible D gene is TRBD1 (5 bases). The germline V and J ends were trimmed by 3 bases and 0 bases, with 14 bases remaining between them. Germline-derived CDR1 and CDR2 are MNHEY and SMNVEV (reference sequence). There are 16 residues in the CDR3. CDR3 loop: CASSFYPGNMNTEAFF. The CDR3 region has the DNA TGTGCCAGCAGTTTCTATCCAGGGAACATGAACACTGAAGCTTTCTTT.

The chain is built from TRBV6-5 and TRBJ1-2; TRBD1 agrees at 8 bases. The CDR3 has 13 amino acids. CDR1 and CDR2 from the germline V gene are MNHEY and SVGAGI. V lost 0 bases to trimming and J lost 7 bases; unmatched junction nucleotides: 1. CDR3 nucleotide sequence: TGTGCCAGCAGTTACTCTACAGGGGGTGGCTACACCTTC. It is translated as CASSYSTGGGYTF.

This chain uses TRBV9 with TRBJ2-7, with TRBD2 matching over 8 bases. The V and J ends lost 0 bases and 2 bases, in that order; junction bases with no gene match: 4. From germline, CDR1 is SGDLS and CDR2 YYNGEE. The CDR3 is 15 amino acids. The CDR3 nucleotides are TGTGCCAGCAGCGTAGCAGAGCGGGGGCCCTACGAGCAGTACTTC. Its translation is CASSVAERGPYEQYF.

A single count supports this clone. The chain has TRBV7-6 and TRBJ2-1, with 7 bases matching TRBD1. Trimming took 5 bases from V and 13 from J; bases not matched to a gene: 17. Germline V gene lookup returns CDR1 SGHVS and CDR2 FNYEAQ. The CDR3 spans 15 residues. The CDR3 protein is CASSLGQDLGRSQFF. CDR3 DNA: TGTGCCAGCAGCCTAGGACAGGATTTGGGACGGTCACAGTTCTTC.

This clone has a handful of counts. V usage is TRBV19 and J usage is TRBJ1-1, with unresolved D. V lost 6 bases and J lost 10, with 18 bases in between. The CDR3 totals 13 residues. Germline V CDR1 and CDR2: LNHDA, SQIVND (reference sequence). The chain's CDR3 is CASRRREEKGAFF. As DNA, the CDR3 is TGTGCCAGTAGAAGAAGGGAGGAAAAGGGAGCTTTCTTT. The whole variable domain, filled in from reference TRBV19 and TRBJ1-1, reads DGGITQSPKYLFRKEGQNVTLSCEQNLNHDAMYWYRQDPGQGLRLIYYSQIVNDFQKGDIAEGYSVSREKKESFPLTVTSAQKNPTAFYLCASRRREEKGAFFGQGTRLTVV.

This chain uses TRBV7-2 with TRBJ2-5; 8 bases agree with TRBD2. CDR3 length: 15 residues. Germline V gene sequence: CDR1 SGHTA, CDR2 FQGNSA. The junction had 5 bases not matched to a gene; V was cut back by 3 bases and J by 2 bases. CDR3 amino acids: CASSFQAGEQETQYF. The CDR3 DNA follows: TGTGCCAGCAGCTTTCAAGCGGGGGAGCAAGAGACCCAGTACTTC.

The chain recombines TRBV9 with TRBJ2-3; 9 nucleotides line up with TRBD2. With 3 bases clipped from V and 2 bases from J, the junction kept 7 bases outside the gene matches. The CDR3 is 16 amino acids. Per the germline V gene, CDR1 is SGDLS and CDR2 is YYNGEE. The CDR3 is CASSEVAGGYTDTQYF. CDR3 DNA sequence: TGTGCCAGCAGCGAAGTGGCGGGGGGGTACACAGATACGCAGTATTTT.

The chain has TRBV27 and TRBJ1-2; no definite D call. Germline V gene sequence: CDR1 MNHEY, CDR2 SMNVEV (reference sequence). There are 16 residues in the CDR3. V lost 4 bases and J lost 8, with 23 bases in between. The CDR3 loop reads CASSSLTIGMTQGYTF. The CDR3 nucleotides read TGTGCCAGCAGTTCACTGACCATCGGGATGACCCAGGGCTACACCTTC.

The chain recombines TRBV9 with TRBJ1-1; D may be TRBD1 (5 bases). The CDR3 length is 14 residues. Germline CDR1 and CDR2: SGDLS and YYNGEE. The ends were cut back, 1 base at V and 3 bases at J, with 10 bases in the middle. CDR3 DNA sequence: TGTGCCAGCAGCGTAACAGGCGGCCACACTGAAGCTTTCTTT. The encoded protein is CASSVTGGHTEAFF.

V gene TRBV10-3 combines with J gene TRBJ1-1; unclear D gene. The CDR3 contains 14 residues. Germline CDR1 is ENHRY and CDR2 is SYGVKD. The V end was cut by 10 bases, the J end by 2 bases, with 17 bases between. CDR3 nucleotides: TGTGCCAGCGGAAAAGACTTGACTAACACTGAAGCTTTCTTT. This encodes CASGKDLTNTEAFF.

The rearrangement uses TRBV28 and TRBJ2-2; D call uncertain. The V gene lost 7 bases and the J gene lost 7 bases, with 10 bases spanning the gap. CDR1 MDHEN and CDR2 SYDVKM come from the germline V gene. The CDR3 spans 12 residues. CDR3 amino acids: CASTVSFGELFF. The DNA for the CDR3 is TGTGCCAGCACCGTATCTTTCGGGGAGCTGTTTTTT.

The chain joins TRBV7-9 to TRBJ1-2; the match to TRBD1 covers 10 bases. The CDR3 sequence is 18 residues long. Losses at the gene ends were 1 base for V and 8 bases for J; bases not matched to a gene: 16. Germline V lookup: CDR1 SEHNR, CDR2 FQNEAQ (reference sequence). This chain's CDR3 is CASSLDPGTGESGYGYTF. The CDR3, as DNA: TGTGCCAGCAGCTTAGACCCCGGGACAGGGGAGAGTGGTTACGGCTACACCTTC.

V gene TRBV7-9 combines with J gene TRBJ1-1; 7 bases are shared with TRBD1. The CDR3 covers 14 residues. The trim removed 5 bases at V and 1 base at J, leaving 4 bases unmatched. CDR1 is SEHNR, CDR2 FQNEAQ, per germline (reference sequence). The CDR3 sequence: CASSVRGANTEAFF. The CDR3 nucleotides are TGTGCCAGCAGCGTCAGGGGGGCGAACACTGAAGCTTTCTTT.

The chain has TRBV10-3 and TRBJ1-2; a possible D gene is TRBD1 (5 bases). V shed 6 bases and J shed 6 bases, with 14 bases lying between them. CDR3 length equals 13 residues. Germline V lookup: CDR1 ENHRY, CDR2 SYGVKD. CDR3 nucleotide sequence: TGTGCCATCAGGTATCAGGGCAGGGATGGCTACACCTTC. It codes for CAIRYQGRDGYTF.